This entry features one TCR beta chain sequence. CDR3 length: 14 amino acids. CDR1 is SGHRS, CDR2 YFSETQ, per germline. The germline V and J ends were trimmed by 5 bases and 0 bases, with 6 bases remaining between them. The entry originates in a study of cytomegalovirus exposure and HLA in healthy donors. Study at large: Clustering assigned approximately 79% of the approximately 400 genotyped donors to the Caucasian-associated ancestry cluster.

PCR amplification relied on 60 Vbeta primers (plus 13 Jbeta primers). Here immunoSEQ multiplex PCR was the method, and the copy in TCRdb shows in-frame clones only, minus some. Among fewer than 180,000 clones, around 79% were seen once, and the ten largest hold about 5.9%. The specimen was PBMCs. The gene calls are TRBV5-1 and TRBJ2-6; unclear D gene. The sequence derives from a man aged 50-60 years in good health and CMV-seropositive. CDR3 nucleotides: TGCGCCAGCAGATATAACTCTGGGGCCAACGTCCTGACTTTC. Translating gives CASRYNSGANVLTF.